This T cell receptor beta chain came from a study of T cell repertoires in cytomegalovirus infection. This clonotype was found many times. Its antigen is still unknown. CDR1 is MGHRA, CDR2 YSYEKL, per germline. There are 14 residues in the CDR3. V was shortened by 2 bases and J by 0 bases, with 7 bases between the two germline ends. Via MiXCR, TCRdb re-called the reads, giving one row per CDR3 protein. The sample has roughly 990,000 distinct CDR3 sequences, roughly 31% seen once; the top ten hold about an eighth. The chain joins TRBV4-1 to TRBJ1-1; no definite D call. The receptor's source is a human donor in good health (CMV status not recorded). Some clones in this sample may be carry-over from other donors' samples. This sample comprised cultured CD8+ T cells from PBMCs, obtained from culture after CMV antigen stimulation. CDR3 amino acids: CASSQNQVNTEAFF. CDR3 sequence (DNA): TGCGCCAGCAGCCAAAACCAGGTGAACACTGAAGCTTTCTTT.